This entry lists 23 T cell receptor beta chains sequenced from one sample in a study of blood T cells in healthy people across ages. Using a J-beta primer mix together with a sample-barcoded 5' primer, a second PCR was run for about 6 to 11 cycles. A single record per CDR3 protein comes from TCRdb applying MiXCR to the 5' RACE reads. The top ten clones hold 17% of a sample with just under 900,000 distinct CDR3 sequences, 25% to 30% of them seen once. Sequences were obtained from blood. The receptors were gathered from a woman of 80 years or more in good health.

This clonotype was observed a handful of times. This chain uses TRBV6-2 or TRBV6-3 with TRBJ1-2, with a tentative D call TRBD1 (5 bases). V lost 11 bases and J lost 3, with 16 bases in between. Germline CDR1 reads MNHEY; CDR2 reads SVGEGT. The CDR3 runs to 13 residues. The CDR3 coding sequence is TGTGCCGCATGGGGGACGAGGGACTATGGCTACACCTTC. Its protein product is CAAWGTRDYGYTF.

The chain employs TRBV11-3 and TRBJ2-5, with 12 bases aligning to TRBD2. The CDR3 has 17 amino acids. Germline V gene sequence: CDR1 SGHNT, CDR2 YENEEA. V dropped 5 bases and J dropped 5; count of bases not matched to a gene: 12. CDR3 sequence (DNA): TGTGCCAGCAGCCACCCTAGCGGGGGGGCCTTCGCGGAGACCCAGTACTTC. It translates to CASSHPSGGAFAETQYF.

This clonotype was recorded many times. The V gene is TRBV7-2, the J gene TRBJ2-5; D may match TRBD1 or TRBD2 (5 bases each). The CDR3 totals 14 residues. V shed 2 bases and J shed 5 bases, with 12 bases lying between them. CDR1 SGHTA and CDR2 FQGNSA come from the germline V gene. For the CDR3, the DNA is TGTGCCAGCAGCTTAAGTAGGGGAGCGGAGACCCAGTACTTC. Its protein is CASSLSRGAETQYF.

As DNA, the CDR3 is TGTGCCAGCAGCTTAGCGCGTGGTAGCGGGGGGCGAGTCACCGGGGAGCTGTTTTTT. Translation gives CASSLARGSGGRVTGELFF. The V call is TRBV7-2, the J call TRBJ2-2; 10 nucleotides match TRBD2. The trim removed 0 bases at V and 4 bases at J, leaving 11 bases unmatched. This CDR3 contains 19 residues. Germline V gene sequence: CDR1 SGHTA, CDR2 FQGNSA. The variable domain in full, with the rest retrieved from reference TRBV7-2 and TRBJ2-2, is GAGVSQSPSNKVTEKGKDVELRCDPISGHTALYWYRQSLGQGLEFLIYFQGNSAPDKSGLPSDRFSAERTGGSVSTLTIQRTQQEDSAVYLCASSLARGSGGRVTGELFFGEGSRLTVL.

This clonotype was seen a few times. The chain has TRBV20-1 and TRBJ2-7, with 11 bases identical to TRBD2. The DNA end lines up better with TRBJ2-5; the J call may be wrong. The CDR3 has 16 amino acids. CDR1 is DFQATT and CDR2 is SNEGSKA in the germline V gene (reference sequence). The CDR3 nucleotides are TGCAGTGCTAGAGCCCCTAGCGGGGGGTGGAAAGAGACCCAGTACTTC. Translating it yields CSARAPSGGWKETQYF.

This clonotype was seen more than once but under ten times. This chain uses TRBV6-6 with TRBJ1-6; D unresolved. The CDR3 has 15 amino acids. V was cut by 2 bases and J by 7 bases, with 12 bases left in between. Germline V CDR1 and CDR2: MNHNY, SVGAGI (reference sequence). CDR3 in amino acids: CASSYEGGFNSPLHF. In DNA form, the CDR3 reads TGTGCCAGCAGTTACGAGGGAGGGTTCAATTCACCCCTCCACTTT.

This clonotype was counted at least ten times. For the CDR3, the DNA is TGTGCCAGCAGCCAACATGGACAGGTCGGCGCAGATACGCAGTATTTT. This encodes CASSQHGQVGADTQYF. The genes are TRBV3-1 and TRBJ2-3; 7 bases map to TRBD1. In germline, CDR1 is LGHDT, CDR2 YNNKEL (reference sequence). The CDR3 covers 16 residues. V shed 2 bases and J 4 bases; nucleotides not matched to a gene: 9.

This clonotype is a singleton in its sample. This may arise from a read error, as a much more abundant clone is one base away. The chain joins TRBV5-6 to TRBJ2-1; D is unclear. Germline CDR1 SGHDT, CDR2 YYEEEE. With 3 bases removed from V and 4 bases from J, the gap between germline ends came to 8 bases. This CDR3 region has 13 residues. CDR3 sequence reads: CASSWRRYNEQFF. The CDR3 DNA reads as TGTGCCAGCAGCTGGAGAAGGTACAATGAGCAGTTCTTC. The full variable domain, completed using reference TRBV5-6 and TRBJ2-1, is DAGVTQSPTHLIKTRGQQVTLRCSPKSGHDTVSWYQQALGQGPQFIFQYYEEEERQRGNFPDRFSGHQFPNYSSELNVNALLLGDSALYLCASSWRRYNEQFFGPGTRLTVL.

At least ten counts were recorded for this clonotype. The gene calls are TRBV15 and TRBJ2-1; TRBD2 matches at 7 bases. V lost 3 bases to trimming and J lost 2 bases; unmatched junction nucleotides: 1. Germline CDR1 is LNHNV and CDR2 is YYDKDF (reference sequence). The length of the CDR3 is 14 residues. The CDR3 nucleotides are TGTGCCACCAGCAGGGGAGGGCCCTACAATGAGCAGTTCTTC. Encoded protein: CATSRGGPYNEQFF.

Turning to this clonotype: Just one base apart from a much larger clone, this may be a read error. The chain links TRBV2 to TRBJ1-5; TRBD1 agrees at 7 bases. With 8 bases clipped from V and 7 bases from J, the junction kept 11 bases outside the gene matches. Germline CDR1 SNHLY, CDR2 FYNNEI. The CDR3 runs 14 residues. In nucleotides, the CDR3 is TGTGCCAGCCGGGACAGTGAAGGAGGACAGCCCCAGCATTTT. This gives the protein CASRDSEGGQPQHF.

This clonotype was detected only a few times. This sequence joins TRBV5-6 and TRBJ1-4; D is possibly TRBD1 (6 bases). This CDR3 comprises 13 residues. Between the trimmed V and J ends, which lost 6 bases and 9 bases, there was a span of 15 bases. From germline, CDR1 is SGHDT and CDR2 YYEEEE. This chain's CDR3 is CASNRRDTQKLFF. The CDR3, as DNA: TGTGCCAGCAACCGCCGGGACACCCAAAAACTGTTTTTT.

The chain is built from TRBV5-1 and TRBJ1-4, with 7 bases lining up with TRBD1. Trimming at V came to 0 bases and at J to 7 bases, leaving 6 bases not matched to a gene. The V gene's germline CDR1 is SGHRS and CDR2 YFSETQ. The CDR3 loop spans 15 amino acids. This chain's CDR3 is CASSLATGRSEKLFF. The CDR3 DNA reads TGCGCCAGCAGCTTGGCGACAGGGAGAAGTGAAAAACTGTTTTTT.

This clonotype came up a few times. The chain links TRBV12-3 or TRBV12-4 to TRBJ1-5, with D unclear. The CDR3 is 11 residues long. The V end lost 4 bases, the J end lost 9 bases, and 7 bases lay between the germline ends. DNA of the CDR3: TGTGCCAGCAGTTCACGAGGGCCCCAGCATTTT. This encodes CASSSRGPQHF.

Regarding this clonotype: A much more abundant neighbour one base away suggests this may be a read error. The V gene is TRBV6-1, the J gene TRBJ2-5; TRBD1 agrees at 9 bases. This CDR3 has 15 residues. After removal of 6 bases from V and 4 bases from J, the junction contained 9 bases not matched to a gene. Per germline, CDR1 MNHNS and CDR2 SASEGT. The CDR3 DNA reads TGTGCCAGCAGGCCTATTGGACAGGGGCCAGAGACCCAGTACTTC. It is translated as CASRPIGQGPETQYF.

In DNA form, the CDR3 reads TGTGCCAGCAGTTTAGGACCCCAGACTAGTTCCGAGCAGTACTTC. It specifies CASSLGPQTSSEQYF. The chain combines TRBV12-3 or TRBV12-4 with TRBJ2-7, with a weak D call TRBD2 (6 bases). The CDR3 extends over 15 amino acids. Trimming shortened V by 1 base and J by 6 bases, and 16 bases separated the two germline ends.

DNA of the CDR3: TGTGCCAGCAGCGTAGTTTCAGGGGGCTACACTGAAGCTTTCTTT. This translates into CASSVVSGGYTEAFF. This chain links TRBV9 with TRBJ1-1; 8 bases match TRBD1. Germline V gives CDR1 SGDLS, CDR2 YYNGEE. CDR3 length equals 15 residues. J lost 3 bases, V lost 0 bases, and 4 bases had no gene match.

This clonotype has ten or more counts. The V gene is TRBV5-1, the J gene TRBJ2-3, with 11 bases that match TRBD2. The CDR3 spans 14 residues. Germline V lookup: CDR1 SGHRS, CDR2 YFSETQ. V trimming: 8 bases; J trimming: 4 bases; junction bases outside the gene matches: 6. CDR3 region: CASASGGFADTQYF. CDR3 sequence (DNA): TGCGCCAGTGCTAGCGGGGGGTTCGCAGATACGCAGTATTTT.

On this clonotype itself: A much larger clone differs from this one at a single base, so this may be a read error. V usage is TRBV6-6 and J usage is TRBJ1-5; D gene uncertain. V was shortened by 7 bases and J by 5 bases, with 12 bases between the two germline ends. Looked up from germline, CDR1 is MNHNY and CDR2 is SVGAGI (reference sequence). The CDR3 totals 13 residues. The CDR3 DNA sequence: TGTGCCAGCACTGAGACCGAGGATCAGCCCCAGCATTTT. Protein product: CASTETEDQPQHF.

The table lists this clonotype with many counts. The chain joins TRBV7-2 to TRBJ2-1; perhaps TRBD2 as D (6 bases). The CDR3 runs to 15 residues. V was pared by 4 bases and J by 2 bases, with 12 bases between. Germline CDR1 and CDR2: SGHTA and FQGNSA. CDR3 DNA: TGTGCCAGCAGCTCGGGACTGGAGACCTACAATGAGCAGTTCTTC. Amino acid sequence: CASSSGLETYNEQFF. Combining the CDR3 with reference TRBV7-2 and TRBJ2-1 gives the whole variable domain GAGVSQSPSNKVTEKGKDVELRCDPISGHTALYWYRQSLGQGLEFLIYFQGNSAPDKSGLPSDRFSAERTGGSVSTLTIQRTQQEDSAVYLCASSSGLETYNEQFFGPGTRLTVL.

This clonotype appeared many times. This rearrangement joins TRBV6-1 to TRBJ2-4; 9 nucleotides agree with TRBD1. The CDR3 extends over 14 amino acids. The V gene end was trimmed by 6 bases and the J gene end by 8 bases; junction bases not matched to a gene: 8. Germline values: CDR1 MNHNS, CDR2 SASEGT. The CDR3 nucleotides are TGTGCCAGCAGAAACTCGGACAGGGGTGACATTCAGTACTTC. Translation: CASRNSDRGDIQYF.

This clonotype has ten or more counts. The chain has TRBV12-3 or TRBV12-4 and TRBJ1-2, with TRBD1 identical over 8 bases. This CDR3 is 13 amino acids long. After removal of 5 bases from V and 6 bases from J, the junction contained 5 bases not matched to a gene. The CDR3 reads CASSTRGQDGYTF. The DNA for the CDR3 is TGTGCCAGCAGTACCAGGGGGCAGGATGGCTACACCTTC.

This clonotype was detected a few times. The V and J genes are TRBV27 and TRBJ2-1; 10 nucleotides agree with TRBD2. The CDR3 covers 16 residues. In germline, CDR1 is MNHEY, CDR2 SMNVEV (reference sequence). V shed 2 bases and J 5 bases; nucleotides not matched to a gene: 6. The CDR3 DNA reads TGTGCCAGCAGTTTAGAGCGGGGGGGCCGGAACAATGAGCAGTTCTTC. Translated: CASSLERGGRNNEQFF.

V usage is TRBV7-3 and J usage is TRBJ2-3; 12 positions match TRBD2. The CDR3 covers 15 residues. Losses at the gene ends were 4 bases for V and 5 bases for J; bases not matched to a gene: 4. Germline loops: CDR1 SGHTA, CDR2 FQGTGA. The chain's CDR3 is CASSSEGLAGDTQYF. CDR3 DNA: TGTGCCAGCAGCTCGGAGGGACTAGCGGGAGATACGCAGTATTTT.